This TCR beta chain comes out of a study of shared clonotypes between healthy human individuals. Sequenced by immunoSEQ multiplex PCR; TCRdb stores in-frame clones only, minus some. The sample has more than 2,000,000 clones, 85% to 95% seen once. Trimming at V came to 5 bases and at J to 2 bases, leaving 4 bases not matched to a gene. The CDR3 totals 16 residues. CDR1 and CDR2 (germline): SGHAT, FQNNGV. The sequencing sample was made of naive CD4+ T cells sorted from blood. As to subset: CD45RA+ positively selected. This clonotype originated in a man between 18 and 35 years old in good health. The chain carries TRBV11-2 and TRBJ2-1, with 12 bases identical to TRBD2. As DNA, the CDR3 is TGTGCCAGCAGCCCCGGACTAGCGGGGACCTACAATGAGCAGTTCTTC. It translates to CASSPGLAGTYNEQFF.